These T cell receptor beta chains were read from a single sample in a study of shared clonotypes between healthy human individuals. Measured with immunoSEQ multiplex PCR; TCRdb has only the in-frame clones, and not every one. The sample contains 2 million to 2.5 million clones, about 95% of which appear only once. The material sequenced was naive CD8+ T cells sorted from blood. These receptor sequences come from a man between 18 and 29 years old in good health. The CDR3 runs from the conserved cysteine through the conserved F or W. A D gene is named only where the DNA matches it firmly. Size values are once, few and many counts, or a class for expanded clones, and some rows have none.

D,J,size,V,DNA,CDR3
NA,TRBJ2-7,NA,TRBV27,TGTGCCAGCGGTATCCCCGGTCCGGTTCACGAGCAGTACTTC,CASGIPGPVHEQYF
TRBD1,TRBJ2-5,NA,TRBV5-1,TGCGCCAGCAGCTCCGGGACAGGGATTCAAGAGACCCAGTACTTC,CASSSGTGIQETQYF
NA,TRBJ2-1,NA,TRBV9,TGTGCCAGCAGCGTAGTCTCGGGGGATGAGCAGTTCTTC,CASSVVSGDEQFF
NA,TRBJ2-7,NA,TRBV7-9,TGTGCCAGCAGCCGGGCTCAGGGAGGTTGGGACGAGCAGTACTTC,CASSRAQGGWDEQYF
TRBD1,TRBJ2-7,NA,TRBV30,TGTGCCTGGAGTGTACCCGGGACAGGGGGCAACGAGCAGTACTTC,CAWSVPGTGGNEQYF
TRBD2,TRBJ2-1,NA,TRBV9,TGTGCCAGCAGCACCGGACTAGCGTTCATGGATGAGCAGTTCTTC,CASSTGLAFMDEQFF
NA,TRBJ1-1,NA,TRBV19,TGTGCCACCCGGGGGGCCGCAACGTCCGCCCTTGAAGCTTTCTTT,CATRGAATSALEAFF
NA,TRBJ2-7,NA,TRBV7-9,TGTGCCAGCAGCCTACTTTCCGGGCAAGGACGGTTTACGGACGAGCAGTACTTC,CASSLLSGQGRFTDEQYF
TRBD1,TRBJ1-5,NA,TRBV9,TGTGCCAGCAGCGTAGGCTTCTTGACAGGGGAGGTCCAGCCCCAGCATTTT,CASSVGFLTGEVQPQHF
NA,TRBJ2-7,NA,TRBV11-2,TGTGCCAGCAGCTTAGAGGGCGCCTACGAGCAGTACTTC,CASSLEGAYEQYF
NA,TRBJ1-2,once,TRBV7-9,TGTGCCAGCAGTGAGACAGAGGGCCACACCTTC,CASSETEGHTF
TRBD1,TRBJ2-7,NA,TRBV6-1,TGTGCCAGCAGTGCTCACAGGGGGACTTCCTACGAGCAGTACTTC,CASSAHRGTSYEQYF
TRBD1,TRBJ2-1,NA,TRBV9,TGTGCCAGCAGCGCCGGGACAGGGTTGCGCGATGAGCAGTTCTTC,CASSAGTGLRDEQFF
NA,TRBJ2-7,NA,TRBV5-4,TGTGCCAGCAGCTTCACAGGGTACTCCTACGAGCAGTACTTC,CASSFTGYSYEQYF
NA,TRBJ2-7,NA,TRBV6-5,TGTGCCAGCAGTTACGGGGCGACTGGAGAGCAGTACTTC,CASSYGATGEQYF
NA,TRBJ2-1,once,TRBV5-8,TGTGCCAGCAGCTCGAGCAATGAGCAGTTCTTC,CASSSSNEQFF
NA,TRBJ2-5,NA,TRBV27,TGTGCCAGCAGTACCTCGGATCAGGCTATCCAAGAGACCCAGTACTTC,CASSTSDQAIQETQYF
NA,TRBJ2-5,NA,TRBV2,TGTGCCAGCAGTGATCTTTTACCACAAGAGACCCAGTACTTC,CASSDLLPQETQYF
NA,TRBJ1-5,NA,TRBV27,TGTGCCAGCAGTATGGGGGGGCCCCAGCATTTT,CASSMGGPQHF
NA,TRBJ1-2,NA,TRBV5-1,TGCGCCAGCAGCCGGTGGGGCAGGGTAGACGGCTACACCTTC,CASSRWGRVDGYTF
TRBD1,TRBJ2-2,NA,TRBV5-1,TGCGCCAGCAGCTTGGAACAGGGGTTCAGACGGACCGGGGAGCTGTTTTTT,CASSLEQGFRRTGELFF
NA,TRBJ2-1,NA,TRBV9,TGTGCCAGCACACCCCCCCCGGGAGAATACAATGAGCAGTTCTTC,CASTPPPGEYNEQFF
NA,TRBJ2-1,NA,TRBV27,TGTGCCAGCAGTACCCAGACAGGACCGAATGAGCAGTTCTTC,CASSTQTGPNEQFF
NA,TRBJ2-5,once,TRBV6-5,TGTGCCAGCAGCCCCACAGATAACCAAGAGACCCAGTACTTC,CASSPTDNQETQYF
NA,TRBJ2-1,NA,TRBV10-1,TGCGCCAGCAGCCACGGCAACTCCCCCGATGAGCAGTTCTTC,CASSHGNSPDEQFF
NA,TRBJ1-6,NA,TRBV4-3,TGCGCCAGCAGCCAAGGTTTCCGACAGCAAAATTCACCCCTCCACTTT,CASSQGFRQQNSPLHF
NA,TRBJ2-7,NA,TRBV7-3,TGTGCCAGCAGCCCGGGGGCGGGGCCCTACTACGAGCAGTACTTC,CASSPGAGPYYEQYF
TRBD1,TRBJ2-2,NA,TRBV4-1,TGCGCCAGCAGCAGCCGCCAGGGGGAGCTTAACACCGGGGAGCTGTTTTTT,CASSSRQGELNTGELFF
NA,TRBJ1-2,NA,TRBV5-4,TGTGCCAGCAGCTCAAATTCAGCTGACTATGGCTACACCTTC,CASSSNSADYGYTF
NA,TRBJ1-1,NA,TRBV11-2,TGTGCCAGCAGCTACCCACAGGGACCGAACACTGAAGCTTTCTTT,CASSYPQGPNTEAFF
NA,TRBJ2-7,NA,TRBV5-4,TGTGCCAGCAGCTTCGGGGGCTACTACGAGCAGTACTTC,CASSFGGYYEQYF
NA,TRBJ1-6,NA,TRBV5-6,TGTGCCAGCAGCTCACCCATGGAGACCTATAATTCACCCCTCCACTTT,CASSSPMETYNSPLHF
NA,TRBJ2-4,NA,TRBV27,TGTGCCAGCAGTTCCTCCTTAGGAGCGTCAAACATTCAGTACTTC,CASSSSLGASNIQYF
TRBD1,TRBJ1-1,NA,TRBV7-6,TGTGCCAGCAGCTCCACAGGGGGGAACACTGAAGCTTTCTTT,CASSSTGGNTEAFF
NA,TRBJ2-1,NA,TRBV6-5,TGTGCCAGCAGTTACCCCAATTCAGATGAGCAGTTCTTC,CASSYPNSDEQFF
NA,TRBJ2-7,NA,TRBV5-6,TGTGCCAGCACCCGTCTCCTCCTCCACGAGCAGTACTTC,CASTRLLLHEQYF
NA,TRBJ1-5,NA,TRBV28,TGTGCCAGCGGACCTGGCAATCAGCCCCAGCATTTT,CASGPGNQPQHF
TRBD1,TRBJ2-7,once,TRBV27,TGTGCCAGCAGTTTAGACAGGGTCGGCGAGCAGTACTTC,CASSLDRVGEQYF
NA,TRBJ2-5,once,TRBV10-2,TGCGCCAGCAGTGAGGGGGCGGGTGAGACCCAGTACTTC,CASSEGAGETQYF
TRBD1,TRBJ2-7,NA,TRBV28,TGTGCCAGCACCGACAGGGGGATCGGGTACGAGCAGTACTTC,CASTDRGIGYEQYF
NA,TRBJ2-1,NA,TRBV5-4,TGTGCCAGCAGCCCCACGGTGGGGGCCAACAATGAGCAGTTCTTC,CASSPTVGANNEQFF
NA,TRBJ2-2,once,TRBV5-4,TGTGCCAGCAGCGAGTGGGGCGGGAACACCGGGGAGCTGTTTTTT,CASSEWGGNTGELFF
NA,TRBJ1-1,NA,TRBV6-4,TGTGCCAGCAGTGACTCCTGGGGGAACACTGAAGCTTTCTTT,CASSDSWGNTEAFF
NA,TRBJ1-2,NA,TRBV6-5,TGTGCCAGCAGTTACTTGGAGGGTAACTATGGCTACACCTTC,CASSYLEGNYGYTF
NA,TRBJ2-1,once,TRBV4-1,TGCGCCAGCAGCTCCCCTAGCGATGGTGAGCAGTTCTTC,CASSSPSDGEQFF
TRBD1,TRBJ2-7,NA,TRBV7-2,TGTGCCAGCAGCCTCCTGGGACAGGGCTACGAGCAGTACTTC,CASSLLGQGYEQYF
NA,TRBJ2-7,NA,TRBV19,TGTGCCAGTAGGCCACAGGACTGGACCACCTACGAGCAGTACTTC,CASRPQDWTTYEQYF
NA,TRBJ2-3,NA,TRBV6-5,TGTGCCAGCAGTTATAGTGAAGGGGAGTCGCAGTATTTT,CASSYSEGESQYF
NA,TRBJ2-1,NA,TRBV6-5,TGTGCCAGCAGGATAGGGGTAGGCAATGAGCAGTTCTTC,CASRIGVGNEQFF
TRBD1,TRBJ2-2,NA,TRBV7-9,TGTGCCAGCAGCCCGACAGGGGGCTTAGGGACCGGGGAGCTGTTTTTT,CASSPTGGLGTGELFF
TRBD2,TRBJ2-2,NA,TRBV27,TGTGCCAGCAGCGAAAACCCTAGCGGGGAGAACACCGGGGAGCTGTTTTTT,CASSENPSGENTGELFF
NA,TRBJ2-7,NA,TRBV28,TGTGCCACTACCCTAACAGGGGGGGCCTACGAGCAGTACTTC,CATTLTGGAYEQYF